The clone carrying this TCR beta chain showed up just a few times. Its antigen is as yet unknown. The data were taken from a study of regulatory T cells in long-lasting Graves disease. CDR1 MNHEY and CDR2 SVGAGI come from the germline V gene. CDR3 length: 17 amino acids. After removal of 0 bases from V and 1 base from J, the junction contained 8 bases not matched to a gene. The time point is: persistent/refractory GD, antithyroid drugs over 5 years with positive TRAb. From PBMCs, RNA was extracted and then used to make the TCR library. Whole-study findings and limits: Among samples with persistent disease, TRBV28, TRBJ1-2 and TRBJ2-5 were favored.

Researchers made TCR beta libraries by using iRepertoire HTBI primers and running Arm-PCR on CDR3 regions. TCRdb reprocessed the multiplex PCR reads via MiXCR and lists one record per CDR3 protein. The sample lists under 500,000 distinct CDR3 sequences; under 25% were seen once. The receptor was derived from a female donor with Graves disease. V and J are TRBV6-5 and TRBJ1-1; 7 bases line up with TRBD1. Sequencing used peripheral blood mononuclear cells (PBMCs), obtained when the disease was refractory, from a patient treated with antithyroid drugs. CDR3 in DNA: TGTGCCAGCAGTTACTCCAGATTGGGACAGACGAACACTGAAGCTTTCTTT. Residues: CASSYSRLGQTNTEAFF.